The entry below describes one T cell receptor (beta chain). The data stem from a study of shared clonotypes between healthy human individuals. Study in general: Per donor, three plates held CD4 naive cells, three held CD4 memory, two held CD8 naive and one held CD8 memory.

Authors' data handling: ImmunoSEQ yielded junction-only sequences lacking quality scores, so filtering differed. Profiled with immunoSEQ multiplex PCR; TCRdb holds only in-frame clones, not every one. V and J calls and clone size are those listed in that table; D and trimming were worked out from the DNA. Here the sample spans approximately 100,000 clones, about 70% being singletons. The specimen was memory CD8+ T cells sorted from blood. The sample's subset: CD45RO+ cells pooled with CCR7-negative TemRA cells. The source is a woman aged 25 to 39 in good health.

Here the CDR3 reads CASSEMTGRRAYEQYF. The CDR3, as DNA: TGTGCCAGCAGTGAAATGACAGGGCGCAGGGCCTACGAGCAGTACTTC. The rearrangement links TRBV25-1 to TRBJ2-7; TRBD1 aligns across 7 bases. Germline-derived CDR1 and CDR2 are MGHDK and SYGVNS. V lost 2 bases and J lost 2; bases outside the gene matches: 9. The CDR3 runs to 16 residues.